This T cell receptor beta chain appears in the sequencing data of a study of CD8 T cells in Susac syndrome. Germline CDR1 SNHLY, CDR2 FYNNEI. V lost 3 bases, J lost 5 bases, and 17 bases lay in between. There are 15 residues in the CDR3. RNA totalling roughly 0.5 to 1 ug underwent reverse transcription with random hexamers. The method of amplification for TCR beta CDR3 was immunoSEQ multiplex PCR, covering 54 Vbeta and 13 Jbeta. One entry per CDR3 protein results from TCRdb running MiXCR on the immunoSEQ multiplex PCR reads. The sample carries about 140,000 distinct CDR3 sequences, approximately 95% recorded once.

The sequenced sample was CD8+ T cells from PBMCs. The TCR comes from a human donor with Susac syndrome. The chain employs TRBV2 and TRBJ2-7, with a weak D call TRBD1 (6 bases). CDR3 in amino acids: CASSDVGGGLNEQYF. In DNA form, the CDR3 reads TGTGCCAGCAGTGATGTAGGTGGGGGCTTGAACGAGCAGTACTTC.